This TCR beta chain was sequenced during a study of vaccination and CD4 T cells after COVID-19 (dated by TCRdb to 2022 to 2024). General notes on the study: Six males and four females were included in the convalescent cohort, with two Hispanic individuals, seven Caucasians, two Asians and one multiracial person represented. Post-COVID blood samples from convalescent patients were collected a median of around 100 days after diagnosis, with a range of roughly 35 to 161 days. Participants received two doses of either the Pfizer-BioNTech BNT162b2 vaccine (n=8) or the Moderna mRNA-1273 vaccine (n=2). Post-vaccine blood samples were taken a median of 72 days after the second vaccine dose, with a range of about 13 to 250 days. In under twelve COVID-19 convalescent patients and several infection-naive healthy vaccine recipients, researchers compared the spike-specific CD4+ TCR repertoire from before mRNA vaccination with the repertoire from after. Control cultures received a CEFX viral epitope pool as the positive control, an HIV-1 Nef peptide pool as the negative control, or no peptide. For stimulating the cultures, overlapping spike peptide pools were used, derived from SARS-CoV-2 as well as from the common cold coronaviruses HCoV-NL63, HCoV-OC43 and HCoV-229E.

The treatment or condition label corresponds to: approximately nine-day PBMC culture with coronavirus spike peptide pools or control peptides (ViraFEST assay). The ViraFEST assay was used in the study, in which antigen-specific T cells were expanded with peptide pools and expanded clonotypes were subsequently identified by TCR sequencing. Healthy vaccine recipients had no prior SARS-CoV-2 infection, confirmed by negative nucleocapsid antibody tests before and after vaccination. Each well held approximately 2 million PBMCs cultured in IMDM containing about 5% human AB serum and approximately 9.8 IU/ml IL-2, with roughly 9.2 ug/ml peptide pools added. Half of the culture medium was replaced with fresh IL-2-containing medium on days 3 and 7. After less than 12 days of culture, CD4+ T cells were isolated by negative selection using the EasySep CD4+ T cell isolation kit. Ficoll-Paque Plus gradient centrifugation was used to isolate PBMCs from whole blood, and the isolated PBMCs were then either used fresh or cryopreserved at -140C. Culture conditions were generally each tested in triplicate wells.

Library preparation was by PCR. DNA from cultured CD4+ T cells was subjected to TCR sequencing with the Oncomine TCR Beta short-read assay at the Johns Hopkins FTIC core. The QIAamp micro DNA kit was used to extract genomic DNA from the cultured CD4+ T cells. The Oncomine TCR Beta libraries from cultured CD4+ T cells were pooled using unique dual indexes and then sequenced on an Illumina iSeq 100. The study's own analysis went as follows. Non-productive sequences were removed, and CDR3s not starting with C, not ending with F or W, or shorter than 7 amino acids were discarded. The MANAFEST web application was used to identify antigen-specific clonotypes by comparing peptide-stimulated wells against reference wells and other culture wells. For a clone to be called positive, the clone needed an FDR below 0.05, an odds ratio above 5, and a productive frequency above 0.1% in at least two of three replicate wells. A clonotype counted as cross-reactive if it showed significant expansion both in the SARS-CoV-2 spike wells and in at least one common cold coronavirus spike condition. Levenshtein distances (stringdist) and unrooted phylogenetic trees (ape) in R version 3.6.1 were used to assess CDR3 homology. Using fastp at Q25 and MiXCR, TCRdb reprocessed the public reads and kept productive beta chains. Identical CDR3 protein sequences are pooled into one entry, listed with their most common genes and DNA. V and J calls and clone size were set by TCRdb, not the authors. Counted in this sample were over 15,000 distinct CDR3 sequences; approximately 35% of them appeared once. Together, the top ten hold roughly 24% of the sample.

What the research found in general, with its limitations: Relatively few convalescent patients were included in the study, and early timepoints after natural infection were not analyzed. Of the vaccine-specific clones in convalescent patients, 304 of 307, or nearly all, reacted only to SARS-CoV-2 spike and did not cross-react with common cold coronaviruses. In convalescent patients, a median around 83% of post-vaccine SARS-CoV-2-reactive clones were detected only after vaccination, and vaccine-specific priming was suggested by this finding. Although the median number of SARS-CoV-2-reactive clonotypes went up from some 23 after infection to around 39 after vaccination, the increase was not significant.

V lost 1 base and J lost 1 base; the stretch between them is 9 bases long. Inclusive of the bounding cysteine and phenylalanine, the CDR3 is 15 residues long. The DNA shown is the 45-base CDR3, in frame from base 1. Of note for this clonotype: Its antigen remains undetermined. Base qualities are not recorded, but no much larger clone differs from it by a single base.

The source of this sequence is a human donor who received a COVID-19 vaccine. The chain links TRBV12-3 or TRBV12-4 with TRBJ2-3; the best D guess is TRBD2, with 5 bases matching. Specimen: CD4+ T cells from blood, cultured in vitro, collected before SARS-CoV-2 vaccination. CDR3 reads: CASSLDLARTDTQYF. The DNA is as follows: TGTGCCAGCAGTTTAGATCTAGCCCGCACAGATACGCAGTATTTT.